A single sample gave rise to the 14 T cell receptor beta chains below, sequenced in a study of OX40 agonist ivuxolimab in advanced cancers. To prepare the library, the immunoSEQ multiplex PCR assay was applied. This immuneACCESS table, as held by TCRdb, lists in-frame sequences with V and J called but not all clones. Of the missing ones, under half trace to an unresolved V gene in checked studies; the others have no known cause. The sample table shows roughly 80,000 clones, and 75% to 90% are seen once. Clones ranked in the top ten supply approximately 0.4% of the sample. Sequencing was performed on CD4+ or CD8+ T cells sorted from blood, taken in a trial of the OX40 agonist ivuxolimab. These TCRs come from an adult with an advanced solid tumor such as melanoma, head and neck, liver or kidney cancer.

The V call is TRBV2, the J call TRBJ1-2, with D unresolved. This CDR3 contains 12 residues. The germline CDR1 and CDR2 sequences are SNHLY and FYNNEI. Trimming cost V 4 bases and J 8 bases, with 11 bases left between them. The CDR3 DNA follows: TGTGCCAGCAGTGTGTTAGGGTCCGGCTACACCTTC. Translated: CASSVLGSGYTF.

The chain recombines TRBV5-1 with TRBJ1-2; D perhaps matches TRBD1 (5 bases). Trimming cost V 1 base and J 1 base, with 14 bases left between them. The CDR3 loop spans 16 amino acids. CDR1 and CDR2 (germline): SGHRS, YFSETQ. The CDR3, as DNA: TGCGCCAGCAGCTTGTTCGGGGTCGGGGGTAACTATGGCTACACCTTC. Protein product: CASSLFGVGGNYGYTF.

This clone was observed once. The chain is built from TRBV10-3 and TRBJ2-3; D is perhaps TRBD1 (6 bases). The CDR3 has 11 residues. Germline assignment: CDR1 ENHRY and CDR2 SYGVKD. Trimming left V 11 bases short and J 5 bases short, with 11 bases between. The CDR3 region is CASQGLDTQYF. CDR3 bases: TGTGCCTCCCAGGGGTTAGATACGCAGTATTTT.

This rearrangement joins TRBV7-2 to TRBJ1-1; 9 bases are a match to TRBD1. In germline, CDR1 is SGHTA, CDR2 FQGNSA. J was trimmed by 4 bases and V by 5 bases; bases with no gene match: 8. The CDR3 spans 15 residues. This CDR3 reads CASSLNPTGGTEAFF. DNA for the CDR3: TGTGCCAGCAGCCTTAACCCGACAGGGGGCACTGAAGCTTTCTTT.

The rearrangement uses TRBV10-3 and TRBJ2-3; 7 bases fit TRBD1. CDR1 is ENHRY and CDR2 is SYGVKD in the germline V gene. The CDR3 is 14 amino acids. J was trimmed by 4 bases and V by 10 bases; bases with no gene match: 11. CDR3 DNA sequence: TGTGCCACGGACCGGGACAGCTCGCCAGATACGCAGTATTTT. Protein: CATDRDSSPDTQYF.

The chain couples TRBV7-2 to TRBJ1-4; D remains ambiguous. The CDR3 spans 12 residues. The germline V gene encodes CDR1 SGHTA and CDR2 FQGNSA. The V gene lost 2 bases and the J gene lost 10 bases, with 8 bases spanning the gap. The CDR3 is CASSLYSGKLFF. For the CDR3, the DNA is TGTGCCAGCAGCTTATACTCGGGAAAACTGTTTTTT.

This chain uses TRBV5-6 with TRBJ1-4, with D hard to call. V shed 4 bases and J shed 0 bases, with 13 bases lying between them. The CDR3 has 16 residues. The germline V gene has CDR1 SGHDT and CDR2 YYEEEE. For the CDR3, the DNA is TGTGCCAGCAGCCCCGGTGTGCAGGCAACTAATGAAAAACTGTTTTTT. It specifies CASSPGVQATNEKLFF.

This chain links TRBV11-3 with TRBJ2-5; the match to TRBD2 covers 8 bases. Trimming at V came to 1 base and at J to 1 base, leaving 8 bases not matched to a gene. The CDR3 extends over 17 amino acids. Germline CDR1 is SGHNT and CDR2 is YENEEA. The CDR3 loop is CASSLGVSGNTQETQYF. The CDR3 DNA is TGTGCCAGCAGCTTAGGGGTTAGCGGGAATACCCAAGAGACCCAGTACTTC. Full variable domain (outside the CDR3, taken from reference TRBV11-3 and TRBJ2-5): EAGVVQSPRYKIIEKKQPVAFWCNPISGHNTLYWYLQNLGQGPELLIRYENEEAVDDSQLPKDRFSAERLKGVDSTLKIQPAELGDSAVYLCASSLGVSGNTQETQYFGPGTRLLVL.

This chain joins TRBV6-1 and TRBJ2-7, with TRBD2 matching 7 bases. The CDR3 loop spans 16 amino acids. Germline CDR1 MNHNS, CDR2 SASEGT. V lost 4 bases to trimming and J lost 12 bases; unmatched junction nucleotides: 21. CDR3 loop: CASSAPRASGPRAPYF. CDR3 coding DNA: TGTGCCAGCAGTGCCCCGAGGGCTAGCGGCCCCCGCGCCCCGTACTTC.

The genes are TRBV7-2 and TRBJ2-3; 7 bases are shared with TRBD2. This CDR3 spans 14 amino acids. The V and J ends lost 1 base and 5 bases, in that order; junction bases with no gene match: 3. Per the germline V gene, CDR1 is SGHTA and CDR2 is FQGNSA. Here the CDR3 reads CASSLVTSVDTQYF. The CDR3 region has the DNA TGTGCCAGCAGCTTAGTTACTAGCGTAGATACGCAGTATTTT.

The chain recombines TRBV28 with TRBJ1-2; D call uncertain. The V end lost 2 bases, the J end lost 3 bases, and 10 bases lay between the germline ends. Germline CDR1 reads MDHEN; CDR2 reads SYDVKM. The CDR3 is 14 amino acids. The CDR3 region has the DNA TGTGCCAGCAGTTTACCCCCCCCCTACTATGGCTACACCTTC. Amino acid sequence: CASSLPPPYYGYTF.

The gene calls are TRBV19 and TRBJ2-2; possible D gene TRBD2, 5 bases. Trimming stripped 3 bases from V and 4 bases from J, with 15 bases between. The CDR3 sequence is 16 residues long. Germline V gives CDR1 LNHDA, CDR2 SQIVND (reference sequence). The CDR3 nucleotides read TGTGCCAGTAGTATCGATTCCGGGATTAGCACCGGGGAGCTGTTTTTT. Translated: CASSIDSGISTGELFF.

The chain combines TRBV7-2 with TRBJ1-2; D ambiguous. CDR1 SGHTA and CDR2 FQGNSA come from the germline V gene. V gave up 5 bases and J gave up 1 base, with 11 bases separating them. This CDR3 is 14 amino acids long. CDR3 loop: CASSPRPLNYGYTF. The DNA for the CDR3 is TGTGCCAGCAGCCCCAGACCTCTTAACTATGGCTACACCTTC.

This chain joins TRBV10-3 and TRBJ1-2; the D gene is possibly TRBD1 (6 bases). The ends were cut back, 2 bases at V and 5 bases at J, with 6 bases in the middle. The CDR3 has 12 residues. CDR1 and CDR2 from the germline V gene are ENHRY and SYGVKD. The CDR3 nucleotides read TGTGCCATCAGTGAGGGACAGTATGGCTACACCTTC. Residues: CAISEGQYGYTF.